This T cell receptor beta chain was captured in a study of T cells in localized non-small cell lung cancer. Profiled with immunoSEQ multiplex PCR; TCRdb holds only in-frame clones, not every one. The data show under 45,000 clones, 83% seen once. The receptor was isolated from a man aged 40-75 years with stage II lung adenocarcinoma. Source: PBMCs, taken before any cancer treatment.

The CDR3 DNA reads as TGTGCCAGCAGCTTGATACCTGGGGCCAACGTCCTGACTTTC. It codes for CASSLIPGANVLTF. V gene TRBV7-2 combines with J gene TRBJ2-6; D gene ambiguous. Germline values: CDR1 SGHTA, CDR2 FQGNSA. The CDR3 has 14 residues. Between the trimmed V and J ends, which lost 3 bases and 2 bases, there was a span of 5 bases. The whole variable domain, filled in from reference TRBV7-2 and TRBJ2-6, reads GAGVSQSPSNKVTEKGKDVELRCDPISGHTALYWYRQSLGQGLEFLIYFQGNSAPDKSGLPSDRFSAERTGGSVSTLTIQRTQQEDSAVYLCASSLIPGANVLTFGAGSRLTVL.